This T cell receptor beta chain appears in the sequencing data of a study of blood T cell repertoires in COVID-19. At the level of the study: Material from acute and convalescent COVID-19 was sourced from the United States, Italy and Spain. The analysed material was cDNA or gDNA that came from T cells, B-cell-depleted T cells, or PBMCs.

The method was immunoSEQ multiplex PCR; TCRdb's version includes in-frame clones alone and lacks a portion of them. The repertoire consists of under 250,000 clones, with about 80% occurring once and the leading ten covering 7.5% to 10%. The CDR3 contains 14 residues. The V end was cut by 1 base, the J end by 0 bases, with 7 bases between. Per germline, CDR1 LNHDA and CDR2 SQIVND (reference sequence). The chain carries TRBV19 and TRBJ2-7; D call uncertain. The sample was peripheral blood. The sequence was obtained from a man aged 80 or over with acute or convalescent COVID-19. CDR3: CASSIGAISYEQYF. The CDR3 coding sequence is TGTGCCAGTAGTATAGGCGCGATCTCCTACGAGCAGTACTTC.